The 17 T cell receptor beta chains listed next were all sequenced from one sample in a study of a mutant IDH1 vaccine in newly diagnosed glioma. Clones were read by immunoSEQ multiplex PCR, and TCRdb kept only the in-frame ones, dropping some. The sample contains about 59,000 clones, more than 85% of which appear only once. Time point of the sample: baseline, week 1 (first vaccination visit). Treatment reported: pre-vaccination baseline after standard-of-care therapy. The starting material was PBMCs, obtained from a glioma patient treated with radiotherapy, temozolomide or both. The receptors here all came from a man between 45 and 60 years old with glioma.

The V gene is TRBV4-1, the J gene TRBJ1-2; TRBD1 is a possible D gene (6 bases). CDR3 length equals 16 residues. Germline assignment: CDR1 MGHRA and CDR2 YSYEKL. Trimming removed 5 bases from V and 7 bases from J, with 23 bases in between. The CDR3: CASSERLPGQGTGYTF. The CDR3 DNA follows: TGCGCCAGCAGCGAAAGACTTCCGGGACAAGGAACTGGCTACACCTTC.

The chain combines TRBV27 with TRBJ2-5; either TRBD1 or TRBD2 may fit D (6 bases each). CDR3 size: 13 residues. Germline V gives CDR1 MNHEY, CDR2 SMNVEV (reference sequence). V lost 4 bases and J lost 5, with 11 bases in between. CDR3 bases: TGTGCCAGCAGTTCCCTAGGGGGGGAGACCCAGTACTTC. This gives the protein CASSSLGGETQYF.

This chain links TRBV5-6 with TRBJ2-2, with D maybe TRBD2 (5 bases). This CDR3 has 16 residues. Trimming removed 0 bases from V and 0 bases from J, with 9 bases in between. Looked up from germline, CDR1 is SGHDT and CDR2 is YYEEEE. CDR3 loop: CASSLATRANTGELFF. CDR3 sequence (DNA): TGTGCCAGCAGCTTGGCCACGCGGGCGAACACCGGGGAGCTGTTTTTT.

The chain carries TRBV9 and TRBJ1-4; D not resolved. The V end lost 0 bases, the J end lost 8 bases, and 14 bases lay between the germline ends. Germline CDR1 is SGDLS and CDR2 is YYNGEE. The CDR3 is 15 amino acids. The CDR3 nucleotides read TGTGCCAGCAGCGTAGAACTTGGGTTGGGCGAAAAACTGTTTTTT. Its translation is CASSVELGLGEKLFF.

This chain joins TRBV4-3 and TRBJ2-3, with D uncertain. The V end was cut by 1 base, the J end by 1 base, with 6 bases between. This CDR3 has 14 residues. The V gene's germline CDR1 is LGHNA and CDR2 YSLEER. This CDR3 is CASSQAPGTDTQYF. CDR3 coding DNA: TGCGCCAGCAGCCAAGCCCCAGGCACAGATACGCAGTATTTT.

The count of this clone is one. The chain couples TRBV15 to TRBJ2-7; D ambiguous. Looked up from germline, CDR1 is LNHNV and CDR2 is YYDKDF (reference sequence). CDR3 length equals 17 residues. V was pared by 0 bases and J by 1 base, with 16 bases between. CDR3 sequence (DNA): TGTGCCACCAGCAGAGATAGGAGTATCAAGTCGTCCTACGAGCAGTACTTC. It codes for CATSRDRSIKSSYEQYF.

This chain connects TRBV7-2 to TRBJ2-1, with TRBD1 identical over 8 bases. Germline V lookup: CDR1 SGHTA, CDR2 FQGNSA. The ends lost 2 bases at V and 3 bases at J; junction bases unmatched: 6. This CDR3 is 16 amino acids long. The CDR3 spells CASSLSRDRNYNEQFF. In nucleotides, the CDR3 is TGTGCCAGCAGCTTATCACGGGACAGGAACTACAATGAGCAGTTCTTC.

The chain joins TRBV25-1 to TRBJ1-5; D is perhaps TRBD1 (5 bases). This CDR3 comprises 13 residues. Trimming stripped 1 base from V and 6 bases from J, with 7 bases between. The germline gives CDR1 MGHDK, CDR2 SYGVNS. The chain's CDR3 is CASSESGIQPQHF. The CDR3 DNA is TGTGCCAGCAGTGAATCAGGGATTCAGCCCCAGCATTTT. The whole variable domain, filled in from reference TRBV25-1 and TRBJ1-5, reads EADIYQTPRYLVIGTGKKITLECSQTMGHDKMYWYQQDPGMELHLIHYSYGVNSTEKGDLSSESTVSRIRTEHFPLTLESARPSHTSQYLCASSESGIQPQHFGDGTRLSIL.

The chain is built from TRBV6-5 and TRBJ2-1; tentatively, D is TRBD1 (5 bases). The V and J ends lost 4 bases and 1 base respectively, with 11 bases between them. Per the germline V gene, CDR1 is MNHEY and CDR2 is SVGAGI. CDR3 length: 15 residues. The CDR3 nucleotides read TGTGCCAGCAGTTTGGCAGGGCCATCCTACAATGAGCAGTTCTTC. Amino acid sequence: CASSLAGPSYNEQFF.

This chain links TRBV5-1 with TRBJ2-3; 10 bases are a match to TRBD2. The J segment lost 2 bases and the V segment lost 5 bases, leaving 2 bases of the junction unmatched. Germline loops: CDR1 SGHRS, CDR2 YFSETQ. The CDR3 totals 14 residues. CDR3 DNA sequence: TGCGCCAGCAGAGCGGGGGGGTTCACAGATACGCAGTATTTT. It yields the protein CASRAGGFTDTQYF.

V usage is TRBV6-1 and J usage is TRBJ2-3; D call uncertain. Trimming left V 7 bases short and J 0 bases short, with 14 bases between. Germline V CDR1 and CDR2: MNHNS, SASEGT. The CDR3 is 15 amino acids. As DNA, the CDR3 is TGTGCCAGCACCTGGACCGCCCCCAGCACAGATACGCAGTATTTT. It is translated as CASTWTAPSTDTQYF.

Note on this clone: Germline is not matched at one junction end, which may reflect a read error. The rearrangement links TRBV7-7 to TRBJ2-5; D might be TRBD2 (5 bases). Germline V lookup: CDR1 SSHAT, CDR2 FNYEAQ (reference sequence). The CDR3 loop spans 15 amino acids. CDR3 protein: CASSLNTGIAETQYF. The CDR3 DNA sequence: TGTGCTAGCAGCTTAAATACGGGTATAGCGGAGACCCAGTACTTC.

The chain joins TRBV7-9 to TRBJ1-5, with D maybe TRBD1 (5 bases). Germline CDR1 SEHNR, CDR2 FQNEAQ (reference sequence). The CDR3 has 12 residues. Trimming stripped 6 bases from V and 7 bases from J, with 10 bases between. The CDR3 spells CASRSGGQPQHF. In DNA form, the CDR3 reads TGTGCCAGCAGGTCCGGGGGACAGCCCCAGCATTTT.

The chain recombines TRBV19 with TRBJ1-3; weak D call: TRBD1 (5 bases). This CDR3 has 12 residues. Trimming cost V 9 bases and J 4 bases, with 10 bases left between them. In germline, CDR1 is LNHDA, CDR2 SQIVND (reference sequence). CDR3 loop: CARGVGGNTIYF. For the CDR3, the DNA is TGTGCCAGGGGGGTTGGCGGAAACACCATATATTTT.

J is TRBJ2-4 and V is TRBV9, with unresolved D. V was trimmed by 0 bases and J by 9 bases, leaving 13 bases between them. This CDR3 is 14 amino acids long. The germline CDR1 and CDR2 sequences are SGDLS and YYNGEE. This CDR3 reads CASSVGPAGSIQYF. CDR3 in DNA: TGTGCCAGCAGCGTAGGGCCAGCAGGCAGCATTCAGTACTTC.

The J gene is TRBJ2-3, the V gene TRBV2; 9 bases fit TRBD2. Trimming removed 5 bases from V and 3 bases from J; junction bases left unmatched: 6. The length of the CDR3 is 15 residues. Germline V gene lookup returns CDR1 SNHLY and CDR2 FYNNEI. The CDR3 nucleotides read TGTGCCAGCAGTTTAGCGGGAGTATCGACAGATACGCAGTATTTT. It is translated as CASSLAGVSTDTQYF.

The J gene is TRBJ1-4, the V gene TRBV4-1; D unresolved. The CDR3 extends over 17 amino acids. With 3 bases removed from V and 8 bases from J, the gap between germline ends came to 22 bases. Germline V gene sequence: CDR1 MGHRA, CDR2 YSYEKL. DNA for the CDR3: TGCGCCAGCAGCCAGGATTATCAGACGCCCGTTCGAGAAAAACTGTTTTTT. It codes for CASSQDYQTPVREKLFF.